The 31 T cell receptor beta chains given below trace back to one sample, sequenced in a study of cytomegalovirus exposure and HLA in healthy donors. PCR primers comprised 60 Vbeta and 13 Jbeta primers. The protocol was immunoSEQ multiplex PCR, while the TCRdb copy is restricted to in-frame clones and leaves out a portion. The listing records 65,000 to 90,000 clones. Sequenced input: PBMCs. The origin of the receptors is a female donor in good health and CMV-seropositive.

The rearrangement links TRBV6-5 to TRBJ1-4; D remains unclear. There are 13 residues in the CDR3. V was clipped by 6 bases and J by 6 bases, with 11 bases between them. CDR1 is MNHEY and CDR2 is SVGAGI in the germline V gene. CDR3 in DNA: TGTGCCAGCAGCTATCGAGCCCATGAAAAACTGTTTTTT. Translation: CASSYRAHEKLFF.

The chain's CDR3 is CASSLRRTGGNTIYF. The CDR3, as DNA: TGTGCCAGCAGCCTACGGCGCACAGGTGGAAACACCATATATTTT. This chain connects TRBV7-2 to TRBJ1-3, with D possibly being TRBD1 (5 bases). There are 15 residues in the CDR3. Germline V gene lookup returns CDR1 SGHTA and CDR2 FQGNSA. V was pared by 5 bases and J by 3 bases, with 14 bases between.

The chain joins TRBV2 to TRBJ1-4; D perhaps matches TRBD1 (6 bases). This CDR3 spans 14 amino acids. CDR1 and CDR2 (germline): SNHLY, FYNNEI. Trimming removed 7 bases from V and 7 bases from J, with 16 bases in between. CDR3 nucleotide sequence: TGTGCCAGCACCTCCTTAGGACAGTCTGAAAAACTGTTTTTT. It is translated as CASTSLGQSEKLFF.

The rearrangement joins TRBV25-1 to TRBJ1-1; D gene ambiguous. With 3 bases removed from V and 0 bases from J, the gap between germline ends came to 11 bases. CDR1 and CDR2 from the germline V gene are MGHDK and SYGVNS. The CDR3 consists of 15 residues. As DNA, the CDR3 is TGTGCCAGCAGTGAGGTGGGAGCCATGAACACTGAAGCTTTCTTT. It translates to CASSEVGAMNTEAFF. Together with reference TRBV25-1 and TRBJ1-1, the CDR3 gives the full variable domain: EADIYQTPRYLVIGTGKKITLECSQTMGHDKMYWYQQDPGMELHLIHYSYGVNSTEKGDLSSESTVSRIRTEHFPLTLESARPSHTSQYLCASSEVGAMNTEAFFGQGTRLTVV.

The chain carries TRBV7-9 and TRBJ1-3, with a possible D match to TRBD1 (6 bases). The CDR3 is 13 residues long. Deletions cut 2 bases from V and 7 bases from J, with 9 bases between. Per the germline V gene, CDR1 is SEHNR and CDR2 is FQNEAQ (reference sequence). DNA of the CDR3: TGTGCCAGCAGCTTAAGAAGGGGGAACACCATATATTTT. Translated: CASSLRRGNTIYF. Together with reference TRBV7-9 and TRBJ1-3, the CDR3 gives the full variable domain: DTGVSQNPRHKITKRGQNVTFRCDPISEHNRLYWYRQTLGQGPEFLTYFQNEAQLEKSRLLSDRFSAERPKGSFSTLEIQRTEQGDSAMYLCASSLRRGNTIYFGEGSWLTVV.

V usage is TRBV20-1 and J usage is TRBJ2-5; D uncertain. Between the trimmed V and J ends, which lost 5 bases and 5 bases, there was a span of 9 bases. This CDR3 region has 11 residues. The germline V gene encodes CDR1 DFQATT and CDR2 SNEGSKA (reference sequence). The CDR3 sequence is CSAPRVETQYF. The DNA for the CDR3 is TGCAGTGCTCCCCGTGTGGAGACCCAGTACTTC.

As to this clone: Within the sample, other DNA sequences also encode this same CDR3. The chain recombines TRBV6-5 with TRBJ1-6; tentative D call: TRBD1 (5 bases). Germline lookup yields CDR1 MNHEY and CDR2 SVGAGI. Trimming pared 4 bases from V and 10 bases from J, leaving 17 bases between. The CDR3 loop spans 15 amino acids. The CDR3 bases are TGTGCCAGCAGTTCCAGGGATATGAGTTGGTCACCCCTCCACTTT. Translation: CASSSRDMSWSPLHF.

The chain combines TRBV6-5 with TRBJ1-5; TRBD1 matches at 8 bases. The J segment lost 2 bases and the V segment lost 4 bases, leaving 4 bases of the junction unmatched. This CDR3 has 15 residues. Looked up from germline, CDR1 is MNHEY and CDR2 is SVGAGI. The CDR3 spells CASSSDRAGNQPQHF. As DNA, the CDR3 is TGTGCCAGCAGTTCGGACAGGGCAGGCAATCAGCCCCAGCATTTT.

The chain is built from TRBV5-1 and TRBJ2-3; TRBD1 matches at 10 bases. The germline V gene has CDR1 SGHRS and CDR2 YFSETQ. J was trimmed by 0 bases and V by 5 bases; bases with no gene match: 6. The length of the CDR3 is 16 residues. CDR3 region: CASRTGTGVSTDTQYF. The DNA for the CDR3 is TGCGCCAGCAGGACCGGGACAGGGGTCAGCACAGATACGCAGTATTTT.

The J gene is TRBJ1-2, the V gene TRBV6-6; no firm D call. Trimming took off 8 bases at V and 8 bases at J, with 24 bases between the two ends. The germline V gene encodes CDR1 MNHNY and CDR2 SVGAGI (reference sequence). This CDR3 has 15 amino acids. The CDR3 sequence is CASVDGGGPPPGYTF. The CDR3 DNA sequence: TGTGCCAGCGTAGACGGCGGAGGCCCCCCTCCGGGCTACACCTTC.

The chain joins TRBV6-6 to TRBJ2-5, with D uncertain. V was pared by 2 bases and J by 5 bases, with 6 bases between. This CDR3 is built from 12 residues. Germline assignment: CDR1 MNHNY and CDR2 SVGAGI (reference sequence). CDR3 in amino acids: CASSYPLETQYF. The CDR3 bases are TGTGCCAGCAGTTACCCCCTGGAGACCCAGTACTTC.

This chain connects TRBV7-9 to TRBJ2-7; TRBD1 is a possible D gene (6 bases). The CDR3 has 13 amino acids. Trimming cost V 5 bases and J 3 bases, with 11 bases left between them. The germline V gene has CDR1 SEHNR and CDR2 FQNEAQ (reference sequence). CDR3 sequence (DNA): TGTGCCAGCAGCCCTACAGGGTACTACGAGCAGTACTTC. Translating gives CASSPTGYYEQYF.

This rearrangement joins TRBV28 to TRBJ1-1; 12 positions match TRBD1. The CDR3 sequence is 18 residues long. Germline V gene data show CDR1 as MDHEN and CDR2 as SYDVKM. The ends lost 2 bases at V and 3 bases at J; junction bases unmatched: 10. The CDR3: CASSLIGDRGLSHTEAFF. The CDR3, as DNA: TGTGCCAGCAGTTTAATCGGGGACAGGGGGCTTTCACACACTGAAGCTTTCTTT.

V usage is TRBV27 and J usage is TRBJ1-2; 9 bases fit TRBD1. This CDR3 spans 13 amino acids. The trim removed 3 bases at V and 4 bases at J, leaving 0 bases unmatched. CDR1 MNHEY and CDR2 SMNVEV come from the germline V gene (reference sequence). The CDR3 DNA is TGTGCCAGCAGTTTGACAGGGGGCTATGGCTACACCTTC. It encodes CASSLTGGYGYTF.

The chain recombines TRBV27 with TRBJ2-5; TRBD2 aligns across 7 bases. V dropped 1 base and J dropped 3; count of bases not matched to a gene: 5. Germline assignment: CDR1 MNHEY and CDR2 SMNVEV (reference sequence). The CDR3 extends over 15 amino acids. Written as DNA, the CDR3 is TGTGCCAGCAGTTTATTGGCTAGCGGTAAAGAGACCCAGTACTTC. Its translation: CASSLLASGKETQYF.

In DNA form, the CDR3 reads TGTGCCAGCAGCGCTCAAGACGGGACAGTTGAACAGTTCTTC. Translated: CASSAQDGTVEQFF. The chain has TRBV7-6 and TRBJ2-1, with 7 bases fitting TRBD1. The CDR3 totals 14 residues. CDR1 is SGHVS, CDR2 FNYEAQ, per germline. V shed 5 bases and J 13 bases; nucleotides not matched to a gene: 14.

The chain recombines TRBV4-1 with TRBJ1-2, with 8 nucleotides matching TRBD1. CDR1 and CDR2 (germline): MGHRA, YSYEKL. This CDR3 is 16 amino acids long. V gave up 6 bases and J gave up 2 bases; unmatched junction bases: 11. The CDR3 coding sequence is TGCGCCAGCAGGAGACTTTACAGGGGGTACAACTATGGCTACACCTTC. It specifies CASRRLYRGYNYGYTF.

The chain has TRBV14 and TRBJ2-5; 8 bases map to TRBD2. V lost 5 bases, J lost 1 base, and 15 bases stayed unmatched. The CDR3 covers 18 residues. Germline V lookup: CDR1 SGHDN, CDR2 FVKESK. The CDR3 here is CASSTRGRLARPQETQYF. CDR3 sequence (DNA): TGTGCCAGCAGCACCCGCGGGAGGCTAGCGAGGCCCCAAGAGACCCAGTACTTC.

The rearrangement uses TRBV6-1 and TRBJ2-2; weak D call: TRBD2 (6 bases). CDR1 is MNHNS, CDR2 SASEGT, per germline. The CDR3 loop spans 14 amino acids. V was pared by 2 bases and J by 6 bases, with 10 bases between. In nucleotides, the CDR3 is TGTGCCAGCAGTGAACATGGAGGGGCCGGGGAGCTGTTTTTT. This codes for CASSEHGGAGELFF.

This rearrangement joins TRBV18 to TRBJ2-5; 10 nucleotides align to TRBD1. V was pared by 4 bases and J by 10 bases, with 12 bases of the junction left unmatched. CDR3 length: 15 residues. Germline V gene sequence: CDR1 KGHSH, CDR2 LQKENI. CDR3 loop: CASSQVDRGQGGQYF. CDR3 DNA: TGTGCCAGCTCACAAGTCGACAGGGGGCAAGGGGGCCAGTACTTC. The entire variable domain, with the rest obtained from reference TRBV18 and TRBJ2-5, is as follows: NAGVMQNPRHLVRRRGQEARLRCSPMKGHSHVYWYRQLPEEGLKFMVYLQKENIIDESGMPKERFSAEFPKEGPSILRIQQVVRGDSAAYFCASSQVDRGQGGQYFGPGTRLLVL.

The rearrangement links TRBV18 to TRBJ1-2; the D is unclear. This CDR3 has 12 amino acids. Trimming removed 1 base at V and 8 bases at J, with 8 bases between. Germline lookup yields CDR1 KGHSH and CDR2 LQKENI. The CDR3 DNA reads TGTGCCAGCTCACCACGGGCCTCCGGCTACACCTTC. Protein: CASSPRASGYTF.

As for this clone: One end of the junction varies from germline; a read error may be responsible. The chain couples TRBV2 to TRBJ2-3, with a weak D call TRBD2 (6 bases). Germline V lookup: CDR1 SNHLY, CDR2 FYNNEI. The CDR3 spans 15 residues. CDR3 coding DNA: TGTGCCAGCAAGAGCAGGCTAGCGACGACAGATAAGCAGTATTTT. It encodes CASKSRLATTDKQYF.

V is TRBV28 and J is TRBJ2-5, with D unresolved. This CDR3 comprises 11 residues. Germline V gene data show CDR1 as MDHEN and CDR2 as SYDVKM. The V gene lost 3 bases and the J gene lost 7 bases, with 6 bases spanning the gap. The CDR3 sequence: CASSLSGTQYF. Written as DNA, the CDR3 is TGTGCCAGCAGTTTGTCAGGGACCCAGTACTTC. Full variable domain (remainder filled in from reference TRBV28 and TRBJ2-5): DVKVTQSSRYLVKRTGEKVFLECVQDMDHENMFWYRQDPGLGLRLIYFSYDVKMKEKGDIPEGYSVSREKKERFSLILESASTNQTSMYLCASSLSGTQYFGPGTRLLVL.

J is TRBJ2-7 and V is TRBV6-1; D remains unclear. Trimming took off 0 bases at V and 3 bases at J, with 9 bases between the two ends. This CDR3 comprises 14 residues. Germline V gene data show CDR1 as MNHNS and CDR2 as SASEGT. The CDR3 loop is CASSEASVFYEQYF. CDR3 in DNA: TGTGCCAGCAGTGAAGCGTCAGTCTTCTACGAGCAGTACTTC.

J is TRBJ2-6 and V is TRBV9; D is unresolved. This CDR3 contains 14 residues. Trimming took off 1 base at V and 1 base at J, with 3 bases between the two ends. CDR1 is SGDLS, CDR2 YYNGEE, per germline. The CDR3 here is CASSVRSGANVLTF. The CDR3, as DNA: TGTGCCAGCAGCGTACGTTCTGGGGCCAACGTCCTGACTTTC. Using reference TRBV9 and TRBJ2-6 for the parts outside the CDR3, the full variable domain is DSGVTQTPKHLITATGQRVTLRCSPRSGDLSVYWYQQSLDQGLQFLIQYYNGEERAKGNILERFSAQQFPDLHSELNLSSLELGDSALYFCASSVRSGANVLTFGAGSRLTVL.

This chain joins TRBV28 and TRBJ1-3; D perhaps matches TRBD1 (6 bases). This CDR3 comprises 15 residues. V lost 5 bases and J 2 bases, leaving 13 bases between the germline ends. The germline V gene encodes CDR1 MDHEN and CDR2 SYDVKM. CDR3 sequence: CASSLRQATGNTIYF. The CDR3 DNA is TGTGCCAGCAGTCTAAGACAGGCAACTGGAAACACCATATATTTT.

V is TRBV7-2 and J is TRBJ2-1, with D tentatively TRBD2 (7 bases). Trimming removed 1 base from V and 15 bases from J, with 16 bases in between. There are 13 residues in the CDR3. Germline values: CDR1 SGHTA, CDR2 FQGNSA. The CDR3 is CASSLGWTRGAFF. In DNA form, the CDR3 reads TGTGCCAGCAGCTTAGGATGGACTAGGGGGGCGTTCTTC.

CDR3 coding DNA: TGTGCCAGTAGTACTGTGGGCAGCACATTACTAGGAGGCTACACCTTC. This sequence encodes CASSTVGSTLLGGYTF. This chain connects TRBV19 to TRBJ1-2; D not resolved. Per the germline V gene, CDR1 is LNHDA and CDR2 is SQIVND (reference sequence). The CDR3 has 16 residues. V gave up 4 bases and J gave up 8 bases, with 23 bases separating them.

The chain joins TRBV18 to TRBJ2-1, with TRBD2 matching 16 bases. The trim removed 4 bases at V and 5 bases at J, leaving 17 bases unmatched. The germline V gene has CDR1 KGHSH and CDR2 LQKENI. The CDR3 length is 21 residues. The CDR3, as DNA: TGTGCCAGCTCACTTAACGAGCCCGGGACTAGCGGGAGGGCCCAGAACAATGAGCAGTTCTTC. Residues: CASSLNEPGTSGRAQNNEQFF. Drawing the rest from reference TRBV18 and TRBJ2-1, the complete variable domain is NAGVMQNPRHLVRRRGQEARLRCSPMKGHSHVYWYRQLPEEGLKFMVYLQKENIIDESGMPKERFSAEFPKEGPSILRIQQVVRGDSAAYFCASSLNEPGTSGRAQNNEQFFGPGTRLTVL.

The chain is built from TRBV25-1 and TRBJ2-2; 7 nucleotides agree with TRBD1. The CDR3 runs to 18 residues. The germline V gene encodes CDR1 MGHDK and CDR2 SYGVNS. The V segment lost 3 bases and the J segment 5 bases; nucleotides outside the gene matches: 15. The CDR3 nucleotides are TGTGCCAGCAGTGACACCCCTCGAACAGGGGTGAGAACCGGGGAGCTGTTTTTT. This translates into CASSDTPRTGVRTGELFF.

The CDR3 protein is CASRFSGGALYEQYF. The CDR3 DNA is TGTGCCAGCAGGTTTAGCGGGGGGGCTCTCTACGAGCAGTACTTC. The chain links TRBV7-2 to TRBJ2-7; 11 nucleotides match TRBD2. Germline V gene sequence: CDR1 SGHTA, CDR2 FQGNSA. V was clipped by 6 bases and J by 3 bases; unmatched bases: 7. This CDR3 region has 15 residues.